This entry lists 13 T cell receptor beta chains sequenced from one sample in a study of control samples from healthy donors and cancer patients. Generated by immunoSEQ multiplex PCR, the TCRdb table keeps only in-frame clones and is missing some. Of 150,000 or so clones listed, more than 85% were seen once; the top ten hold 2% to 2.5%. Sequenced sample: blood. The receptor set was obtained from a man in his fifties or sixties in good health.

The CDR3 DNA is TGTGCCATCCGGCAGGATTCCTACAATGAGCAGTTCTTC. It encodes CAIRQDSYNEQFF. The chain employs TRBV10-3 and TRBJ2-1; no reliable D call. V lost 8 bases, J lost 1 base, and 9 bases lay in between. The V gene's germline CDR1 is ENHRY and CDR2 SYGVKD. This CDR3 is built from 13 residues.

The genes are TRBV29-1 and TRBJ2-5; weak D call: TRBD1 (6 bases). Trimming stripped 6 bases from V and 2 bases from J, with 13 bases between. This CDR3 is 13 amino acids long. CDR1 and CDR2 from the germline V gene are SQVTM and ANQGSEA. As DNA, the CDR3 is TGCAGCGTGAATACAGGGAAACAAGAGACCCAGTACTTC. Amino acid sequence: CSVNTGKQETQYF.

Turning to this clone: In the same sample, other DNA sequences code for this CDR3. The chain recombines TRBV18 with TRBJ1-1, with no clear D. The V end was cut by 1 base, the J end by 3 bases, with 6 bases between. The CDR3 runs to 13 residues. Germline CDR1 reads KGHSH; CDR2 reads LQKENI. The DNA for the CDR3 is TGTGCCAGCTCACCACGGAGGGACACTGAAGCTTTCTTT. It codes for CASSPRRDTEAFF.

The gene calls are TRBV5-6 and TRBJ1-5, with D unclear. Germline CDR1 SGHDT, CDR2 YYEEEE. This CDR3 spans 13 amino acids. Trimming left V 3 bases short and J 7 bases short, with 11 bases between. CDR3: CASSSGTGQPQHF. Here the CDR3 DNA reads TGTGCCAGCAGCTCCGGTACCGGCCAGCCCCAGCATTTT.

The gene calls are TRBV5-6 and TRBJ2-5, with D maybe TRBD2 (6 bases). Germline V gives CDR1 SGHDT, CDR2 YYEEEE. Trimming removed 0 bases from V and 2 bases from J, with 11 bases in between. The CDR3 contains 15 residues. The CDR3 coding sequence is TGTGCCAGCAGCTTGGCTCTCGGGGGACAAGAGACCCAGTACTTC. Encoded protein: CASSLALGGQETQYF.

The rearrangement links TRBV3-1 (or the pseudogene TRBV3-2) to TRBJ2-7; 11 bases are shared with TRBD1. V was clipped by 3 bases and J by 2 bases; unmatched bases: 6. The CDR3 has 16 amino acids. Germline CDR1 LGHDT, CDR2 YNNKEL (reference sequence). CDR3 coding DNA: TGTGCCAGCAGCCAGAGACGGGACAGGGGGGCCTACGAGCAGTACTTC. Its translation: CASSQRRDRGAYEQYF.

This rearrangement joins TRBV19 to TRBJ2-7; perhaps TRBD1 as D (6 bases). This CDR3 is 13 amino acids long. The ends were cut back, 1 base at V and 4 bases at J, with 8 bases in the middle. Germline-derived CDR1 and CDR2 are LNHDA and SQIVND (reference sequence). CDR3 protein: CASSIGQGYEQYF. As DNA, the CDR3 is TGTGCCAGTAGTATAGGGCAGGGGTACGAGCAGTACTTC.

The V and J genes are TRBV19 and TRBJ2-3, with 7 bases that match TRBD2. The CDR3 is 15 amino acids. The J segment lost 7 bases and the V segment lost 0 bases, leaving 7 bases of the junction unmatched. The germline V gene encodes CDR1 LNHDA and CDR2 SQIVND (reference sequence). CDR3 protein: CASSIDWQGGNTQYF. The DNA of the CDR3 is TGTGCCAGTAGTATAGATTGGCAGGGAGGGAATACGCAGTATTTT.

V is TRBV3-1 (or the pseudogene TRBV3-2) and J is TRBJ2-6, with D hard to call. The V gene lost 8 bases and the J gene lost 0 bases, with 8 bases spanning the gap. The CDR3 loop spans 14 amino acids. CDR1 and CDR2 (germline): LGHDT, YNNKEL (reference sequence). This CDR3 reads CASGPISGANVLTF. CDR3 bases: TGTGCCAGCGGTCCGATCTCTGGGGCCAACGTCCTGACTTTC.

This chain links TRBV12-3 or TRBV12-4 with TRBJ1-1; possible D gene TRBD1, 6 bases. V was trimmed by 8 bases and J by 10 bases, leaving 17 bases between them. The CDR3 consists of 12 residues. Here the CDR3 reads CASGSTGSGAFF. The CDR3 DNA sequence: TGTGCCAGCGGGTCTACAGGGTCTGGAGCTTTCTTT.

The chain uses TRBV30 and TRBJ2-7, with 7 bases matching TRBD2. The CDR3 covers 13 residues. V shed 2 bases and J 6 bases; nucleotides not matched to a gene: 7. The germline V gene has CDR1 GTSNPN and CDR2 SVGIG (reference sequence). The CDR3 here is CAWSWDGRSEQYF. CDR3 nucleotides: TGTGCCTGGAGTTGGGACGGGAGGTCCGAGCAGTACTTC.

This rearrangement joins TRBV24-1 to TRBJ1-5; possible D gene TRBD1, 6 bases. The CDR3 runs to 14 residues. Trimming shortened V by 7 bases and J by 5 bases, and 14 bases separated the two germline ends. From germline, CDR1 is KGHDR and CDR2 SFDVKD. The CDR3 DNA reads as TGTGCCACCAGCTCGGGGGGCGGATATCAGCCCCAGCATTTT. Encoded protein: CATSSGGGYQPQHF.

V is TRBV9 and J is TRBJ2-5, with 9 bases lining up with TRBD2. The CDR3 is made up of 16 amino acids. Trimming cost V 4 bases and J 2 bases; bases outside gene matches: 9. Germline values: CDR1 SGDLS, CDR2 YYNGEE. CDR3 loop: CASSLRGLAVQETQYF. CDR3 in DNA: TGTGCCAGCAGCCTACGGGGACTAGCCGTTCAAGAGACCCAGTACTTC.